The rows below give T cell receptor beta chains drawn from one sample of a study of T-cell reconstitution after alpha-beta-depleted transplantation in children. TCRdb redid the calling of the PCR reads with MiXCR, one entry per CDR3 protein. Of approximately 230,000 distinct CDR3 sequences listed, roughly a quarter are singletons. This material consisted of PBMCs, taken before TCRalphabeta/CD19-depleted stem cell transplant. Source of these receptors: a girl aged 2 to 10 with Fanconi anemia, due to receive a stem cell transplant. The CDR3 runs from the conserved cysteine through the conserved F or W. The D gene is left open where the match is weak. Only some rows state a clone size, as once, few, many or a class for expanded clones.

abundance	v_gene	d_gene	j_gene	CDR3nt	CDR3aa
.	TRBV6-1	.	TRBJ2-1	TGTGCCAGCAGTGGACGGGAGAGGGATTACAATGAGCAGTTCTTC	CASSGRERDYNEQFF
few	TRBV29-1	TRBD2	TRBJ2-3	TGCAGCGTCGGACTAGCGGGGGGGCTGGATACGCAGTATTTT	CSVGLAGGLDTQYF
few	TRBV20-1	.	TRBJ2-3	TGCAGTGCTAGAGATCCAAAATCCACAGATACGCAGTATTTT	CSARDPKSTDTQYF
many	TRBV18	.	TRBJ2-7	TGTGCCAGCTCACCTGGTAAGGACTACGAGCAGTACTTC	CASSPGKDYEQYF
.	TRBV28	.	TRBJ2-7	TGTGCCAGCAGCACCCTACGTCGGGACGGATTGGGCGAGCAGTACTTC	CASSTLRRDGLGEQYF
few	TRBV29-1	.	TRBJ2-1	TGCAGCGTTGAAGGTACCGGGAGACCCCTCAATGAGCAGTTCTTC	CSVEGTGRPLNEQFF
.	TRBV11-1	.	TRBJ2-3	TGTGCCAGCAGCTTACCCGGGGCCCACCGCGATACGCAGTATTTT	CASSLPGAHRDTQYF
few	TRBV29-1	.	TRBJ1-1	TGCAGCGTTGTGGCACCTGAGGCTTTCTTT	CSVVAPEAFF
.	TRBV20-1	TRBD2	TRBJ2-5	TGCAGTGCTAGTAGCGGGACCAATAAAGAGACCCAGTACTTC	CSASSGTNKETQYF
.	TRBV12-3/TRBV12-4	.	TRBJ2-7	TGTGCCAGCAGTTTCGTCTTCCAAAGCTCCTACGAGCAGTACTTC	CASSFVFQSSYEQYF
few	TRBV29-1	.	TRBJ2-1	TGCAGCAACACAGGGATGGGTAATGAGCAGTTCTTC	CSNTGMGNEQFF
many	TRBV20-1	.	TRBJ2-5	TGCAGTGCTCGAATATACCCCGAGCTGGGCCCGCGACTTCCTATGACCCAGTACTTC	CSARIYPELGPRLPMTQYF
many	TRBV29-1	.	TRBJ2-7	TGCAGCGTTTCTAGCCGAAGGACTCCAGTGGGAAGGCAGTACTTC	CSVSSRRTPVGRQYF
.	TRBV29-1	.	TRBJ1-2	TGCAGCTATTCCAGGCGTAACTATGGCTACACCTTC	CSYSRRNYGYTF
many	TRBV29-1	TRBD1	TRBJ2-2	TGCAGCGTGCGGACAGGGGGGACGAACACCGGGGAGCTGTTTTTT	CSVRTGGTNTGELFF
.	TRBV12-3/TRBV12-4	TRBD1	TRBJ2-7	TGTGCCAGCAGTCCGGGACAGGGGGACTACGAGCAGTACTTC	CASSPGQGDYEQYF
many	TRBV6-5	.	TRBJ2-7	TGTGCCAGCAGTTACCGGTCAAGGGGCGAGCAGTACTTC	CASSYRSRGEQYF
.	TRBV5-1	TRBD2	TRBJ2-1	TGCGCCAGCGGGGGACTAGCGGGTTACAATGAGCAGTTCTTC	CASGGLAGYNEQFF
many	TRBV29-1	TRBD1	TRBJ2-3	TGCAGCGTTGAAAGGAGACAGGGCCCAGATACGCAGTATTTT	CSVERRQGPDTQYF
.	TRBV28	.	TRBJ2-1	TGTGCCAGCAGACCACTCAGCTCCTACAATGAGCAGTTCTTC	CASRPLSSYNEQFF
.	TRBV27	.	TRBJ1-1	TGTGCCAGCAGTTATTTAGGGGGGATCACTGAAGCTTTCTTT	CASSYLGGITEAFF
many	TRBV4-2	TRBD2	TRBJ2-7	TGTGCCAGCAGCCAAGACCCAGCGGGAGATTTAGAGCAGTACTTC	CASSQDPAGDLEQYF
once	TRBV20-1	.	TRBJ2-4	TGCAGTGCTACCCCCCGTCTAGCCAAAAACATTCAGTACTTC	CSATPRLAKNIQYF
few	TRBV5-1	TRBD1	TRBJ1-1	TGCGCCAGCAGCTTGGATTCAGGGGGCAGGGCTGAAGCTTTCTTT	CASSLDSGGRAEAFF
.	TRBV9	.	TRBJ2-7	TGTGCCAGCAGCGTAGGTCTAGCTTCTGGGGGGACTCCCTACGAGCAGTACTTC	CASSVGLASGGTPYEQYF
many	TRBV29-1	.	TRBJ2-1	TGCAGCGTTGAGGAGAGTGGCCTAGCGTTTGAGCAGTTCTTC	CSVEESGLAFEQFF
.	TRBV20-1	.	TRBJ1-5	TGCAGTGCTAGTGCTACTCCAGGGTTTCAGCCCCAGCATTTT	CSASATPGFQPQHF
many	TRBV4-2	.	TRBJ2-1	TGTGCCAGCAGCCAAGGATTTACCAGCCACAATGAGCAGTTCTTC	CASSQGFTSHNEQFF
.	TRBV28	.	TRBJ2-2	TGTGCCAGCAGTTATCGCGGGGCGTCCATCGGGGAGCTGTTTTTT	CASSYRGASIGELFF
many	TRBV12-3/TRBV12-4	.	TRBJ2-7	TGTGCCAGCAGTTTCCCAGTCACAATCTCCTCAGGGGCCTACGAGCAGTACTTC	CASSFPVTISSGAYEQYF
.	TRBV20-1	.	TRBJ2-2	TGCAGTGCTAGAGATTTACATACATCGGCGCAGCTGTTTTTT	CSARDLHTSAQLFF
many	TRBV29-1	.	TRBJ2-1	TGCAGCGTTGAAGAAACGTTGAGCAGGTACAATGAGCAGTTCTTC	CSVEETLSRYNEQFF
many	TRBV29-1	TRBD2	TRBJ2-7	TGCAGCGTATCGGGACTAGCGGGGGAGGTCTACGAGCAGTACTTC	CSVSGLAGEVYEQYF
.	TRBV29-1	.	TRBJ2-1	TGCAGCGTTGAGGGCGGTAATGAGCAGTTCTTC	CSVEGGNEQFF
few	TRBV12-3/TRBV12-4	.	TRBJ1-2	TGTGCCAGCAGTTCCCAGCCCAGGGGTGGTGGCTACACCTTC	CASSSQPRGGGYTF
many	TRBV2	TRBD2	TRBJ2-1	TGTGCCAGCAGAGCCTTGAAGGTTTGGGCTAGCGGGAGCAATGAGCAGTTCTTC	CASRALKVWASGSNEQFF
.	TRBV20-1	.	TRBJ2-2	TGCAGTGCTAGTTGGAGGTACACCGGGGAGCTGTTTTTT	CSASWRYTGELFF
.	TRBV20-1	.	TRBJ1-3	TGCAGTGCTAGAGATGGTGGGGCTGGAAACACCATATATTTT	CSARDGGAGNTIYF
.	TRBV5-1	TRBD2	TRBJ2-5	TGCGCCAGCAGCCCGGGGACTAGCGGGAATCTGTTCGAGACCCAGTACTTC	CASSPGTSGNLFETQYF
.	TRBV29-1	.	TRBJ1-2	TGCAGCGTTGTTAAGGGGTCGGACTATGGCTACACCTTC	CSVVKGSDYGYTF
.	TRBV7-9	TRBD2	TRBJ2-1	TGTGCCAGCAGCACTAGGCGGGAGAGGGCCTACAATGAGCAGTTCTTC	CASSTRRERAYNEQFF
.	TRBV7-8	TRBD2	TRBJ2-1	TGTGCCAGCAGCTTAATGGGCGGGGGGGTGTTGAATGAGCAGTTCTTC	CASSLMGGGVLNEQFF
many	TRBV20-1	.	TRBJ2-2	TGCAGTGCTAGAGTAGTTCAGGGAGGCGGGAAGAACACCGGGGAGCTGTTTTTT	CSARVVQGGGKNTGELFF
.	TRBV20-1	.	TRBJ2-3	TGCAGTGCTAGTGATCCGGATGGAACAGATACGCAGTATTTT	CSASDPDGTDTQYF
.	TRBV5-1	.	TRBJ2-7	TGCGCCAGCAGCTTGGAGGCGCTGAAATACGAGCAGTACTTC	CASSLEALKYEQYF
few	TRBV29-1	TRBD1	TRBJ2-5	TGCAGCGTTGTGAATTATAGGGGGCGCACGGAGACCCAGTACTTC	CSVVNYRGRTETQYF
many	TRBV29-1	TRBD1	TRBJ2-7	TGCAGCGTTGAACTCCGGGACAGAAGCTACGAGCAGTACTTC	CSVELRDRSYEQYF
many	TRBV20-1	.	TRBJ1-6	TGCAGTGCTAGGTGGGGGAGCTCCTATAATTCACCCCTCCACTTT	CSARWGSSYNSPLHF
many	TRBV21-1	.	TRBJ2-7	TGTGCCAGCAGCAAAGCAAGCCAGGGAGACTACGAGCAGTACTTC	CASSKASQGDYEQYF
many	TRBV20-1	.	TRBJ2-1	TGCAGTGCTAGAGATCATCGGCAGGGGGGCTACAATGAGCAGTTCTTC	CSARDHRQGGYNEQFF
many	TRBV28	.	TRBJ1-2	TGTGCCAGCAGTTTCACGGGACTGGGCTATGGCTACACCTTC	CASSFTGLGYGYTF
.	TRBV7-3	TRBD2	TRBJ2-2	TGTGCCAGCAGCCAACTAGCGGCCTTATCCACCGGGGAGCTGTTTTTT	CASSQLAALSTGELFF
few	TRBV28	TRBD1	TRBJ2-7	TGTGCCAGCAGTTTATACGCCGGGACAGGGACCGCGCAGTACTTC	CASSLYAGTGTAQYF
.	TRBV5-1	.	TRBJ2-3	TGCGCCAGCAGCTCTTCTAGGGCAGATACGCAGTATTTT	CASSSSRADTQYF
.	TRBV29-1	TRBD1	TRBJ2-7	TGCAGCGTTGAAATAGGGACAGGGGGCTACGAGCAGTACTTC	CSVEIGTGGYEQYF